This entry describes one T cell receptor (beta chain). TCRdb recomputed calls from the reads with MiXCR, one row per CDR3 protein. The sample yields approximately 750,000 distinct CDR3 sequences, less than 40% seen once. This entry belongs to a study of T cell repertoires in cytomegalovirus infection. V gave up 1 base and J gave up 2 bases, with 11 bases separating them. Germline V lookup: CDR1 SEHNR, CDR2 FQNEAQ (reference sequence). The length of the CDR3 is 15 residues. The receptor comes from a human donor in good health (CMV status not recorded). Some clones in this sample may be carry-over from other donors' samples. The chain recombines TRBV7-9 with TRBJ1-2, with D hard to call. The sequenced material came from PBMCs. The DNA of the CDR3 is TGTGCCAGCAGCTTAGTGCCCCAACTCAACTATGGCTACACCTTC. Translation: CASSLVPQLNYGYTF.